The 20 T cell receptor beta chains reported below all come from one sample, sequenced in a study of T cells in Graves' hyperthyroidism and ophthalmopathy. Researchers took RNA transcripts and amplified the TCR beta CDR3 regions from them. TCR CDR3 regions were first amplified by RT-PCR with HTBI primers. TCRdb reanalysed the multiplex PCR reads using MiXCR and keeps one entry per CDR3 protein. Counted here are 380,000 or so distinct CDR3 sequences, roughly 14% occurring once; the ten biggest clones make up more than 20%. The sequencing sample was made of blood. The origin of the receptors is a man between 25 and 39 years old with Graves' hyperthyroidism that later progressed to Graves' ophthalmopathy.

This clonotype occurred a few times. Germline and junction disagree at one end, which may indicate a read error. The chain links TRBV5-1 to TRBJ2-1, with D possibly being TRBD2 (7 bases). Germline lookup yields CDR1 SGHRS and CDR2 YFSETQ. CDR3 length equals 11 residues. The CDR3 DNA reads TGCGCCACTTCAAGGGGGGGTGAGCGGTTCTTC. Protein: CATSRGGERFF.

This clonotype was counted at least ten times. The CDR3 region is CASSTQGSAYEQYF. The CDR3 DNA reads TGTGCCAGCAGTACACAGGGTTCCGCCTACGAGCAGTACTTC. V and J are TRBV2 and TRBJ2-7, with D possibly matching TRBD1 (6 bases). CDR3 length: 14 residues. V was clipped by 5 bases and J by 2 bases, with 13 bases between them. Germline CDR1 reads SNHLY; CDR2 reads FYNNEI.

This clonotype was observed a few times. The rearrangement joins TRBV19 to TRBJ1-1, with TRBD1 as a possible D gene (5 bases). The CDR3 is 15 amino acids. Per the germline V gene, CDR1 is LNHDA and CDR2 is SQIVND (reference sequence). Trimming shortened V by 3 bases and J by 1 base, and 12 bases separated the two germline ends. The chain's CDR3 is CASSILQTGNTEAFF. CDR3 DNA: TGTGCCAGTAGTATCCTCCAAACAGGGAACACTGAAGCTTTCTTT.

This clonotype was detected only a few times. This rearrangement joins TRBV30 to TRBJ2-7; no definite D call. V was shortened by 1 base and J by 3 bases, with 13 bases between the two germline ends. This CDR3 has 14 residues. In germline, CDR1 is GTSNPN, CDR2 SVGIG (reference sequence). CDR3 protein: CAWSATSLFYEQYF. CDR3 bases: TGTGCCTGGAGTGCTACCAGCCTTTTCTACGAGCAGTACTTC.

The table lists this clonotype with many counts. For the CDR3, the DNA is TGCAGTGCTAGGCGAGGCTGGAGCTATGGCTACACCTTC. It encodes CSARRGWSYGYTF. J is TRBJ1-2 and V is TRBV20-1; D is undetermined. This CDR3 has 13 amino acids. CDR1 is DFQATT and CDR2 is SNEGSKA in the germline V gene (reference sequence). V lost 3 bases and J 4 bases, leaving 12 bases between the germline ends.

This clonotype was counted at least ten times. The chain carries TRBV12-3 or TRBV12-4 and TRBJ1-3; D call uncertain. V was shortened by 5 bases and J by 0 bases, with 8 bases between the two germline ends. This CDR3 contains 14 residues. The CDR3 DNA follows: TGTGCCAGCAGTATTCTGGGCTCTGGAAACACCATATATTTT. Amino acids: CASSILGSGNTIYF.

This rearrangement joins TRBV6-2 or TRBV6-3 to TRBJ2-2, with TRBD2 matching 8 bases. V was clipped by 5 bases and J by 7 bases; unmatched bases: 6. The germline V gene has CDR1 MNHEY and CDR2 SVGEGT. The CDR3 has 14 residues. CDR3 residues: CASSPRGGGGELFF. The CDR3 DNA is TGTGCCAGCAGTCCCCGGGGGGGGGGCGGGGAGCTGTTTTTT.

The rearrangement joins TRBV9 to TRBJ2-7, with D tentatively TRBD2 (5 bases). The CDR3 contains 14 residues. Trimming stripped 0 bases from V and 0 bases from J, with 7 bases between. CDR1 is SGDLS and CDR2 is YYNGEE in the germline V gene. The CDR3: CASSVVGSSYEQYF. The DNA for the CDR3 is TGTGCCAGCAGCGTAGTAGGGAGCTCCTACGAGCAGTACTTC.

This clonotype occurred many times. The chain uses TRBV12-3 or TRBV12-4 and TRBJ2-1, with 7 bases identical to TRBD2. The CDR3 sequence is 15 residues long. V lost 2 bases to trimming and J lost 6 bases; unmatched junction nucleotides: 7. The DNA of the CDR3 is TGTGCCAGCAGTTTAAGACGGGGGGAGGTCAATGAGCAGTTCTTC. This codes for CASSLRRGEVNEQFF.

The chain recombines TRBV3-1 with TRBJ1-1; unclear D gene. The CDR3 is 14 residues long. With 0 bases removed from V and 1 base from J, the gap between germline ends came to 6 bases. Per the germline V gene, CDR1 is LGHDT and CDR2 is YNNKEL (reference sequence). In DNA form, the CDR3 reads TGTGCCAGCAGCCAAGATCGGGGGAACACTGAAGCTTTCTTT. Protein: CASSQDRGNTEAFF.

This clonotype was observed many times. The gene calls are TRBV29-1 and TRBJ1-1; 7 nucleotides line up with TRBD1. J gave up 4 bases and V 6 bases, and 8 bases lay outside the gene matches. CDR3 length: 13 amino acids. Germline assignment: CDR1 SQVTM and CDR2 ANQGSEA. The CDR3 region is CSVARGMGTEAFF. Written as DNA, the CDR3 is TGCAGCGTAGCCAGGGGGATGGGCACTGAAGCTTTCTTT.

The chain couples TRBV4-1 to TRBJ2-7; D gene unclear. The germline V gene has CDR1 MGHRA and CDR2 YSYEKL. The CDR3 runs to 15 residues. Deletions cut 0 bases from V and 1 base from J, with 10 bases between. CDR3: CASSQDNSPSYEQYF. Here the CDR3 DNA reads TGCGCCAGCAGCCAAGACAATAGCCCGTCCTACGAGCAGTACTTC.

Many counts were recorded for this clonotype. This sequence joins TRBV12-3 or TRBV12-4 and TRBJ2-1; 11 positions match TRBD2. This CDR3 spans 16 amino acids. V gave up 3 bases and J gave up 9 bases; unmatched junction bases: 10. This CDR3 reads CASSFPGSGGAGEQFF. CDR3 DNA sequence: TGTGCCAGCAGTTTCCCCGGTAGCGGGGGGGCTGGTGAGCAGTTCTTC.

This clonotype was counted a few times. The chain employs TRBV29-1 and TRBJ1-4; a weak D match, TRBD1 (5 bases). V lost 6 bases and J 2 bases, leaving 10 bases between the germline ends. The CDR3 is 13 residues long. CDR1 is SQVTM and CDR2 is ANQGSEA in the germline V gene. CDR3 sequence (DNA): TGCAGCGTAGGGAAGGGGACTAATGAAAAACTGTTTTTT. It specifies CSVGKGTNEKLFF. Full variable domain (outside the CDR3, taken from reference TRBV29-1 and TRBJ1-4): SAVISQKPSRDICQRGTSLTIQCQVDSQVTMMFWYRQQPGQSLTLIATANQGSEATYESGFVIDKFPISRPNLTFSTLTVSNMSPEDSSIYLCSVGKGTNEKLFFGSGTQLSVL.

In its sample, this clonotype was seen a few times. The CDR3 DNA reads TGCAGTGCTGGGACCGGGACTAGCGGGGCCGATACGCAGTATTTT. Translated: CSAGTGTSGADTQYF. The chain employs TRBV20-1 and TRBJ2-3; 13 nucleotides match TRBD2. Per germline, CDR1 DFQATT and CDR2 SNEGSKA (reference sequence). The CDR3 spans 15 residues. The J segment lost 6 bases and the V segment lost 5 bases, leaving 8 bases of the junction unmatched.

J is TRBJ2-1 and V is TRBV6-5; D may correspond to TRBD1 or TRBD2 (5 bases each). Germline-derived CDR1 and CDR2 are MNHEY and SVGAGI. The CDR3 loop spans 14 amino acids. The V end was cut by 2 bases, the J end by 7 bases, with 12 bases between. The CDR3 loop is CASSYRRDGNEQFF. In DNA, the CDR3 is TGTGCCAGCAGTTACCGCAGGGACGGGAATGAGCAGTTCTTC.

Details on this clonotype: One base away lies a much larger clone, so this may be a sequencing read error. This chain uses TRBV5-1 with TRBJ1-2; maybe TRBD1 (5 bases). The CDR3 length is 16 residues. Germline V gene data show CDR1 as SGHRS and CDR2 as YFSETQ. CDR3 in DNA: TGCGCCAGCAGAGGAATAGGGACTCTAGCTAACTATGGCTGCACCTTC. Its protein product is CASRGIGTLANYGCTF.

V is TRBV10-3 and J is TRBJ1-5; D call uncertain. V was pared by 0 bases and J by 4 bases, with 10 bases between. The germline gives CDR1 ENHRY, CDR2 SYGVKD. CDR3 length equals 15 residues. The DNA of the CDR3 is TGTGCCATCAGTGAGTCGGCCTCAGAGAATCAGCCCCAGCATTTT. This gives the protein CAISESASENQPQHF.

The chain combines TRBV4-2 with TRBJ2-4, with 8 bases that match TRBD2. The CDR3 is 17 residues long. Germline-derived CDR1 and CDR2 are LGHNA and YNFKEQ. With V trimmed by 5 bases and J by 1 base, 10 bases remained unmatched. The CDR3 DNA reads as TGTGCCAGCAGCATTTGGGCGGGGGGCGCGGCCAAAAACATTCAGTACTTC. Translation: CASSIWAGGAAKNIQYF.

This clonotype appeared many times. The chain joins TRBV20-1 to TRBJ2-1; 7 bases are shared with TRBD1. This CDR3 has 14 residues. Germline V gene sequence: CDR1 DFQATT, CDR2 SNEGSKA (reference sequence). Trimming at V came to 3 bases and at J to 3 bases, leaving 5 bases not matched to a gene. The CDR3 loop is CSASPGQYYNEQFF. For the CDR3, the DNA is TGCAGTGCTAGCCCGGGACAGTACTACAATGAGCAGTTCTTC.